This T cell receptor (beta chain) originates from a study of cytomegalovirus exposure and HLA in healthy donors. The V and J ends lost 2 bases and 15 bases respectively, with 19 bases between them. The germline V gene has CDR1 SNHLY and CDR2 FYNNEI. The CDR3 runs to 14 residues. The donors were members of the validation cohort, which comprised 120 subjects and was separate from the first cohort of fewer than 700 subjects. This clone showed up just a few times. Using immunoSEQ multiplex PCR, the repertoire was profiled, and TCRdb retains in-frame clones only, with some absent. The data contain around 98,000 clones, approximately 88% of them singletons.

The sequence was obtained from a woman aged 30 to 39 in good health and CMV-seronegative. The source material was PBMCs. V gene TRBV2 combines with J gene TRBJ2-2, with D tentatively TRBD1 (6 bases). CDR3 residues: CASSELGARSVMFF. Here the CDR3 DNA reads TGTGCCAGCAGTGAATTGGGGGCGCGGAGCGTAATGTTTTTT.